A single sample gave rise to the 8 T cell receptor beta chains below, sequenced in a study of blood T cell repertoires in COVID-19. Clones were sequenced by immunoSEQ multiplex PCR, and TCRdb holds only the in-frame ones, with some missing. The sample has over 150,000 clones; 70% to 85% are singletons. The sequencing sample was made of peripheral blood. The receptors here all came from a human donor with acute or convalescent COVID-19. The donor label of this sample is uncertain.

A single count supports this clone. This chain links TRBV9 with TRBJ1-2, with D maybe TRBD1 (5 bases). Trimming cost V 4 bases and J 1 base, with 14 bases left between them. CDR3 length: 15 amino acids. Germline CDR1 is SGDLS and CDR2 is YYNGEE. The CDR3 loop reads CASSQGGYLNYGYTF. The CDR3 DNA is TGTGCCAGCAGCCAGGGAGGATACCTTAACTATGGCTACACCTTC.

The gene calls are TRBV7-2 and TRBJ2-1, with 10 bases aligning to TRBD2. Looked up from germline, CDR1 is SGHTA and CDR2 is FQGNSA. V shed 3 bases and J 5 bases; nucleotides not matched to a gene: 4. This CDR3 contains 15 residues. The CDR3 DNA reads as TGTGCCAGCAGCTTTATCAGCGGGAGGGACAATGAGCAGTTCTTC. It encodes CASSFISGRDNEQFF.

This clone has a single count. This sequence joins TRBV29-1 and TRBJ2-3, with D possibly TRBD2 on 6 matching bases. Trimming removed 5 bases from V and 2 bases from J, with 14 bases in between. Germline CDR1 reads SQVTM; CDR2 reads ANQGSEA. The length of the CDR3 is 14 residues. For the CDR3, the DNA is TGCAGCGTTCGTTCGGCGGGAAACACAGATACGCAGTATTTT. Protein sequence: CSVRSAGNTDTQYF.

This chain connects TRBV6-2 or TRBV6-3 to TRBJ1-5; TRBD1 agrees at 9 bases. The CDR3 length is 18 residues. CDR1 MNHEY and CDR2 SVGEGT come from the germline V gene. Trimming took 0 bases from V and 2 from J; bases not matched to a gene: 8. The CDR3 DNA is TGTGCCAGCAGTTACTCAAATACAGGGGGCGCCGGCAATCAGCCCCAGCATTTT. This sequence encodes CASSYSNTGGAGNQPQHF.

This chain connects TRBV10-3 to TRBJ2-7, with 7 bases identical to TRBD1. CDR1 is ENHRY, CDR2 SYGVKD, per germline. The length of the CDR3 is 12 residues. J gave up 4 bases and V 9 bases, and 6 bases lay outside the gene matches. Here the CDR3 reads CAIAPGGYEQYF. For the CDR3, the DNA is TGTGCCATAGCCCCAGGGGGATACGAGCAGTACTTC.

V gene TRBV4-1 combines with J gene TRBJ1-4; no reliable D call. Looked up from germline, CDR1 is MGHRA and CDR2 is YSYEKL. This CDR3 contains 15 residues. The ends were cut back, 4 bases at V and 4 bases at J, with 13 bases in the middle. CDR3 residues: CASSRQEVGNEKLFF. CDR3 DNA sequence: TGCGCCAGCAGCCGCCAAGAGGTCGGTAATGAAAAACTGTTTTTT.

The chain employs TRBV18 and TRBJ1-4, with 9 nucleotides matching TRBD1. After removal of 4 bases from V and 7 bases from J, the junction contained 7 bases not matched to a gene. CDR3 length: 15 amino acids. CDR1 and CDR2 from the germline V gene are KGHSH and LQKENI. CDR3 region: CASSQPGQGSEKLFF. The CDR3 bases are TGTGCCAGCTCACAACCGGGACAGGGAAGTGAAAAACTGTTTTTT.

This chain connects TRBV19 to TRBJ1-5; 10 bases map to TRBD1. The CDR3 spans 13 residues. Trimming cost V 7 bases and J 4 bases; bases outside gene matches: 1. Germline CDR1 is LNHDA and CDR2 is SQIVND (reference sequence). The CDR3 here is CASMGQGNQPQHF. In DNA, the CDR3 is TGTGCCAGTATGGGACAGGGGAATCAGCCCCAGCATTTT.